A selection of T cell receptor beta chains follows, all from one sample in a study of identical twins. MiXCR, applied by TCRdb to the 5' RACE reads, yields one record per CDR3 protein. The data show 1,800,000 or so distinct CDR3 sequences, about 30% seen once. Sequenced material: cord blood. Receptors originate from a newborn girl in good health. Both conserved end residues are part of each CDR3. The order of the fields is V gene, J gene, clone size, D gene, CDR3 DNA, CDR3 protein. The D gene is left open where the match is weak. Only part of the rows carry a size: once, few, many, or a class if the clone is expanded.

v_call: TRBV3-1; j_call: TRBJ2-5; clone_size: -; d_call: TRBD2; cdr3_nt: TGTGCCAGCAGCCAAGATTTGGTACTAGCGGGAGGGCCAGGAGAGACCCAGTACTTC; cdr3_aa: CASSQDLVLAGGPGETQYF
v_call: TRBV5-5; j_call: TRBJ1-2; clone_size: -; d_call: TRBD1; cdr3_nt: TGTGCCAGCAGCTTGTTTTGGACAGGGGTAAACTATGGCTACACCTTC; cdr3_aa: CASSLFWTGVNYGYTF
v_call: TRBV12-5; j_call: TRBJ2-5; clone_size: -; d_call: -; cdr3_nt: TGTGCTAGTGGTTTAGGGGGGTACCAAGAGACCCAGTACTTC; cdr3_aa: CASGLGGYQETQYF
v_call: TRBV30; j_call: TRBJ1-5; clone_size: few; d_call: -; cdr3_nt: TGTGCCTGGAGCGGGGTCTATAGCAATCAGCCCCAGCATTTT; cdr3_aa: CAWSGVYSNQPQHF
v_call: TRBV20-1; j_call: TRBJ2-5; clone_size: once; d_call: -; cdr3_nt: TGCAGTGCTAGAGGGCGTGGCGGACAAGAGACCCAGTACTTC; cdr3_aa: CSARGRGGQETQYF
v_call: TRBV25-1; j_call: TRBJ2-5; clone_size: -; d_call: TRBD2; cdr3_nt: TGTGCCAGCAGTGGGGGGACTAGCGTTCAAGAGACCCAGTACTTC; cdr3_aa: CASSGGTSVQETQYF
v_call: TRBV28; j_call: TRBJ2-1; clone_size: few; d_call: TRBD2; cdr3_nt: TGTGCCAGCAGTTTAATCCTAGCGGGAGGGCCCCATGAGCAGTTCTTC; cdr3_aa: CASSLILAGGPHEQFF
v_call: TRBV7-9; j_call: TRBJ1-5; clone_size: few; d_call: TRBD1; cdr3_nt: TGTGCCAGCAGCTTATGGACAGGGACGGCCAATCAGCCCCAGCATTTT; cdr3_aa: CASSLWTGTANQPQHF
v_call: TRBV3-1; j_call: TRBJ2-7; clone_size: -; d_call: TRBD2; cdr3_nt: TGTGCCAGCAGCCAAGATTGGGCGGGAGCAAGCTCCTACGAGCAGTACTTC; cdr3_aa: CASSQDWAGASSYEQYF
v_call: TRBV3-1; j_call: TRBJ2-2; clone_size: -; d_call: -; cdr3_nt: TGTGCCAGCAGCCACCCTAGCGGGGAGCTGTTTTTT; cdr3_aa: CASSHPSGELFF
v_call: TRBV20-1; j_call: TRBJ2-2; clone_size: -; d_call: -; cdr3_nt: TGCAGTGCTATTACCTCTGCATCCACCGGGGAGCTGTTTTTT; cdr3_aa: CSAITSASTGELFF
v_call: TRBV12-3/TRBV12-4; j_call: TRBJ2-7; clone_size: few; d_call: TRBD1; cdr3_nt: TGTGCCAGCAGTGTGGGGACAGGACGAACGACCGAGCAGTACTTC; cdr3_aa: CASSVGTGRTTEQYF
v_call: TRBV20-1; j_call: TRBJ1-3; clone_size: -; d_call: -; cdr3_nt: TGCAGTGCTAGAGATCGGGGACGCCCTGGAAGCACCATATATTTT; cdr3_aa: CSARDRGRPGSTIYF
v_call: TRBV20-1; j_call: TRBJ1-2; clone_size: few; d_call: -; cdr3_nt: TGCAGTGCTAGAGTTCTCCTGGATAACTATGGCTACACCTTC; cdr3_aa: CSARVLLDNYGYTF
v_call: TRBV28; j_call: TRBJ2-1; clone_size: many; d_call: TRBD2; cdr3_nt: TGCGCCAGCAGCTTGACTAGCGCCTACAATGAGCAGTTCTTC; cdr3_aa: CASSLTSAYNEQFF
v_call: TRBV16; j_call: TRBJ1-1; clone_size: -; d_call: -; cdr3_nt: TGTGCCAGCAGCCAACCCCAGGCCTTGAACACTGAAGCTTTCTTT; cdr3_aa: CASSQPQALNTEAFF
v_call: TRBV20-1; j_call: TRBJ2-1; clone_size: few; d_call: -; cdr3_nt: TGCAGTGCTAGCGTAGGGGACTCCTACAATGAGCAGTTCTTC; cdr3_aa: CSASVGDSYNEQFF
v_call: TRBV4-2; j_call: TRBJ2-3; clone_size: -; d_call: -; cdr3_nt: TGTGCCAGCAGCCAACCCCCGCTGGGCAAGCCGGCGGATACGCAGTATTTT; cdr3_aa: CASSQPPLGKPADTQYF
v_call: TRBV7-2; j_call: TRBJ1-5; clone_size: few; d_call: TRBD1; cdr3_nt: TGTGCCAGCAGCTTAGATGGGACAGACGGAAGGGGGAAGGTGCCCCAGCATTTT; cdr3_aa: CASSLDGTDGRGKVPQHF
v_call: TRBV25-1; j_call: TRBJ2-1; clone_size: -; d_call: TRBD1; cdr3_nt: TGTGCCAGCAGTGCCGGGACAGAGTACAATGAGCAGTTCTTC; cdr3_aa: CASSAGTEYNEQFF
v_call: TRBV12-3/TRBV12-4; j_call: TRBJ1-2; clone_size: -; d_call: -; cdr3_nt: TGTGCCAGCAGTTCAGTCCAGGGCCCCTATGGCTACACCTTC; cdr3_aa: CASSSVQGPYGYTF
v_call: TRBV12-3/TRBV12-4; j_call: TRBJ1-1; clone_size: -; d_call: -; cdr3_nt: TGTGCCAGCGGATTGGTAGGGATCGGCACTGAAGCTTTCTTT; cdr3_aa: CASGLVGIGTEAFF
v_call: TRBV27; j_call: TRBJ2-1; clone_size: -; d_call: TRBD2; cdr3_nt: TGTGCCAGCAGTTTATGGGCGGGGGGCGGAAATGAGCAGTTCTTC; cdr3_aa: CASSLWAGGGNEQFF
v_call: TRBV6-1; j_call: TRBJ2-4; clone_size: few; d_call: -; cdr3_nt: TGTGCCAGCACTAGGGGGGGAGAGGGGAACATTCAGTACTTC; cdr3_aa: CASTRGGEGNIQYF
v_call: TRBV7-6; j_call: TRBJ2-7; clone_size: -; d_call: -; cdr3_nt: TGTGCCAGCAGCTCTATCGCGGGGCGCTCCTACGAGCAGTACTTC; cdr3_aa: CASSSIAGRSYEQYF
v_call: TRBV7-6; j_call: TRBJ2-3; clone_size: few; d_call: -; cdr3_nt: TGTGCCCCCATATCGGGTGCAGATACGCAGTATTTT; cdr3_aa: CAPISGADTQYF
v_call: TRBV6-1; j_call: TRBJ1-5; clone_size: -; d_call: -; cdr3_nt: TGTGCCAGCAGGTCGGGACATTTTAGCAATCAGCCCCAGCATTTT; cdr3_aa: CASRSGHFSNQPQHF
v_call: TRBV12-3/TRBV12-4; j_call: TRBJ2-7; clone_size: many; d_call: TRBD2; cdr3_nt: TGTGCCAGCAGTCGGACTAGTCGATCCTACGAGCAGTACTTC; cdr3_aa: CASSRTSRSYEQYF
v_call: TRBV28; j_call: TRBJ2-3; clone_size: few; d_call: -; cdr3_nt: TGTGCCAGCGGCGACCCCATGGAAATGAGAGGTACGCAGTATTTT; cdr3_aa: CASGDPMEMRGTQYF
v_call: TRBV20-1; j_call: TRBJ2-3; clone_size: -; d_call: -; cdr3_nt: TGCAGTGCCCCCCGAACCACAGATACGCAGTATTTT; cdr3_aa: CSAPRTTDTQYF
v_call: TRBV5-1; j_call: TRBJ2-1; clone_size: -; d_call: -; cdr3_nt: TGCGCCAGCAGCTCATACCGGACCCTTAATGAGCAGTTCTTC; cdr3_aa: CASSSYRTLNEQFF
v_call: TRBV28; j_call: TRBJ2-4; clone_size: -; d_call: -; cdr3_nt: TGTGCCAGCAGTTTAAGGGCAAACATTCAGTACTTC; cdr3_aa: CASSLRANIQYF
v_call: TRBV3-1; j_call: TRBJ2-1; clone_size: many; d_call: -; cdr3_nt: TGCGCCAGCAGCCAGGGGCACTACAATGAGCAGTTCTTC; cdr3_aa: CASSQGHYNEQFF
v_call: TRBV6-6; j_call: TRBJ2-3; clone_size: -; d_call: -; cdr3_nt: TGTGCCAGCAGGAGGGACCTCACAGATACGCAGTATTTT; cdr3_aa: CASRRDLTDTQYF
v_call: TRBV10-3; j_call: TRBJ2-7; clone_size: -; d_call: TRBD1; cdr3_nt: TGTGCCTCGGGACAGGGGATCGAGCAGTACTTC; cdr3_aa: CASGQGIEQYF
v_call: TRBV12-3/TRBV12-4; j_call: TRBJ2-2; clone_size: -; d_call: TRBD1; cdr3_nt: TGTGCCAGCAGTTTAGGGGGTGCAGGGGGCTATATCGGGGAGCTGTTTTTT; cdr3_aa: CASSLGGAGGYIGELFF
v_call: TRBV27; j_call: TRBJ2-3; clone_size: -; d_call: -; cdr3_nt: TGTGCCAGCAGTTTTTGGGGCCGAGGTGCAGATACGCAGTATTTT; cdr3_aa: CASSFWGRGADTQYF
v_call: TRBV6-6; j_call: TRBJ2-2; clone_size: -; d_call: -; cdr3_nt: TGTGCCAGCTATACCGGGGGCACCGGGGAGCTGTTTTTT; cdr3_aa: CASYTGGTGELFF
v_call: TRBV12-3/TRBV12-4; j_call: TRBJ1-4; clone_size: -; d_call: TRBD1; cdr3_nt: TGTGCCAGCAGTGTGACAGGGGGTGTTGAAAAACTGTTTTTT; cdr3_aa: CASSVTGGVEKLFF
v_call: TRBV20-1; j_call: TRBJ2-7; clone_size: few; d_call: TRBD2; cdr3_nt: TGCAGTGCTAGTAACCCAACTAGCGGGGGAGACTACGAGCAGTACTTC; cdr3_aa: CSASNPTSGGDYEQYF
v_call: TRBV6-6; j_call: TRBJ2-7; clone_size: -; d_call: TRBD1; cdr3_nt: TGTGCCAGCAGTTACCCTGGGACAGTTCGTGAGCAGTACTTC; cdr3_aa: CASSYPGTVREQYF
v_call: TRBV20-1; j_call: TRBJ2-3; clone_size: -; d_call: -; cdr3_nt: TGCAGTGCTAGCGAGGGAACCACAGATACGCAGTATTTT; cdr3_aa: CSASEGTTDTQYF
v_call: TRBV25-1; j_call: TRBJ2-7; clone_size: -; d_call: -; cdr3_nt: TGTGCCAGCAGTGTTGGGTTTAGGGACGAGCAGTACTTC; cdr3_aa: CASSVGFRDEQYF
v_call: TRBV3-1; j_call: TRBJ2-2; clone_size: -; d_call: -; cdr3_nt: TGTGCCAGCAGCCAAATGAGGGCGAACACCGGGGAGCTGTTTTTT; cdr3_aa: CASSQMRANTGELFF
v_call: TRBV27; j_call: TRBJ2-7; clone_size: few; d_call: -; cdr3_nt: TGTGCCAGCAGACTCGGACGCTCCTACGAGCAGTACTTC; cdr3_aa: CASRLGRSYEQYF
v_call: TRBV7-2; j_call: TRBJ1-2; clone_size: -; d_call: TRBD1; cdr3_nt: TGTGCCAGCAGCCTAGACGAGGGACAGGCCTATGGCTACACCTTC; cdr3_aa: CASSLDEGQAYGYTF